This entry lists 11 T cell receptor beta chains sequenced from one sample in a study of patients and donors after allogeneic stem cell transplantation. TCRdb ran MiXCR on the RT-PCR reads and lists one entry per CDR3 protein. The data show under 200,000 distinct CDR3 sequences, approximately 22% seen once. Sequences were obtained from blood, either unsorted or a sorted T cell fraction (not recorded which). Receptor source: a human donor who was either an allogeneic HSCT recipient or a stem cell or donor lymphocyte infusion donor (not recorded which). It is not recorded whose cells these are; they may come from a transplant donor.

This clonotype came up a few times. CDR3: CASRLTGQGLAGYTF. DNA for the CDR3: TGTGCCAGCAGACTAACCGGACAGGGCCTCGCTGGCTACACCTTC. This rearrangement joins TRBV7-9 to TRBJ1-2; 8 nucleotides align to TRBD1. V lost 6 bases to trimming and J lost 7 bases; unmatched junction nucleotides: 13. The CDR3 has 15 residues. The germline V gene encodes CDR1 SEHNR and CDR2 FQNEAQ (reference sequence). Filled out from reference TRBV7-9 and TRBJ1-2, the complete variable domain reads DTGVSQNPRHKITKRGQNVTFRCDPISEHNRLYWYRQTLGQGPEFLTYFQNEAQLEKSRLLSDRFSAERPKGSFSTLEIQRTEQGDSAMYLCASRLTGQGLAGYTFGSGTRLTVV.

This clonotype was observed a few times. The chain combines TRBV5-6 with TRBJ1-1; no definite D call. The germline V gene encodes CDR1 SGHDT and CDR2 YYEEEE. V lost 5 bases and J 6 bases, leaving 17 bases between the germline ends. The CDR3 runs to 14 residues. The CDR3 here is CASSGMGGLAEAFF. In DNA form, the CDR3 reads TGTGCCAGCAGTGGCATGGGAGGGTTAGCTGAAGCTTTCTTT.

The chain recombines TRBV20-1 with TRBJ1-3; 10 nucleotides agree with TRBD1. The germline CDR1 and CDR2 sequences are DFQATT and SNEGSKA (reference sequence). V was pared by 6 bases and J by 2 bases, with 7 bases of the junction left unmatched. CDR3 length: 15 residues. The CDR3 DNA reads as TGCAGTGCCAAGACAGGGGGCGACCCTGGAAACACCATATATTTT. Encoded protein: CSAKTGGDPGNTIYF.

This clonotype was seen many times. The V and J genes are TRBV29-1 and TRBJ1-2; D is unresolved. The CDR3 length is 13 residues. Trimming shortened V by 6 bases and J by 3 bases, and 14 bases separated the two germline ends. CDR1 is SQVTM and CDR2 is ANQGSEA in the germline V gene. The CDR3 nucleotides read TGCAGCGTCGAACCAGGCGACTACTATGGCTACACCTTC. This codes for CSVEPGDYYGYTF.

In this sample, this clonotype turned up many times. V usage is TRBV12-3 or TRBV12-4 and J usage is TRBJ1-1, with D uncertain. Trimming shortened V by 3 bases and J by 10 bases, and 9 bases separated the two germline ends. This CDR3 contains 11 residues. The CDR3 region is CASSLGRAAFF. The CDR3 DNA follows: TGTGCCAGCAGTTTGGGAAGGGCAGCTTTCTTT.

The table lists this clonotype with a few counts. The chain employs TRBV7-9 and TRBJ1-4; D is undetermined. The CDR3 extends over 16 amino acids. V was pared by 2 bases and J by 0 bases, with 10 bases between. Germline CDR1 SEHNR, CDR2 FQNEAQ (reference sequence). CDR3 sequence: CASSLIEGSTNEKLFF. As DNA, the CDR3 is TGTGCCAGCAGCTTAATTGAGGGCTCAACTAATGAAAAACTGTTTTTT.

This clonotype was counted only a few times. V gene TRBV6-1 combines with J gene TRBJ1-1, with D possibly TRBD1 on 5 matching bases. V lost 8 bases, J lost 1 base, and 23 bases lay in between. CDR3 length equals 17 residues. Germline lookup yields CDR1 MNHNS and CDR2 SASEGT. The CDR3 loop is CASDRTSAGRWNTEAFF. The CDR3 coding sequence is TGTGCCAGCGACAGAACATCCGCAGGACGGTGGAACACTGAAGCTTTCTTT.

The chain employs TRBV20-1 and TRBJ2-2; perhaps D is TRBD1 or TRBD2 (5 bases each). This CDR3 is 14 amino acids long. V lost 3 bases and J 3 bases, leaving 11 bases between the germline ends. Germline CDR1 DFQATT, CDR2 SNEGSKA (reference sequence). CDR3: CSASWGTYTGELFF. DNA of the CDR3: TGCAGTGCTAGTTGGGGGACCTACACCGGGGAGCTGTTTTTT.

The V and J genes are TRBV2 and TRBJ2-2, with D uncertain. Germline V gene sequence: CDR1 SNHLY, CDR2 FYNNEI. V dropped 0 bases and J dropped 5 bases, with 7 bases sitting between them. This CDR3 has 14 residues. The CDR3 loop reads CASSEALRTGELFF. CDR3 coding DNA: TGTGCCAGCAGTGAAGCGCTTCGTACCGGGGAGCTGTTTTTT.

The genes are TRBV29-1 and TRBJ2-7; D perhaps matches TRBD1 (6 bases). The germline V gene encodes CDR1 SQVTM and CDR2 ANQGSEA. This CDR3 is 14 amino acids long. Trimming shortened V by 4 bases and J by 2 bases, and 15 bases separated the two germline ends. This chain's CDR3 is CSVGTRGHPYEQYF. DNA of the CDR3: TGCAGCGTTGGGACCAGGGGTCACCCCTACGAGCAGTACTTC.

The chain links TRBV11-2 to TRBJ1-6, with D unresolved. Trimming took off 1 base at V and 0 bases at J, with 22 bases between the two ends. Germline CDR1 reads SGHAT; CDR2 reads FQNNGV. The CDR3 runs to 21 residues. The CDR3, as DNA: TGTGCCAGCAGCTTAGGGTTATGGACTACCGGCATCAGCTCCTATAATTCACCCCTCCACTTT. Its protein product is CASSLGLWTTGISSYNSPLHF.